Listed below are T cell receptor beta chains from one sample, sequenced in a study of T cell responses to AZD1222 COVID-19 vaccine. Method: immunoSEQ multiplex PCR; TCRdb's copy keeps in-frame clones and lacks some. The repertoire includes about 130,000 clones, 88% of them detected once, and 4% to 4.5% sits in the top ten. The material was peripheral blood, obtained on day 0 of AZD1222 vaccination. The receptor set was obtained from an adult in good health. Each CDR3 is given with its conserved first and last residue. The D gene is left open where the match is weak. Some rows have no size entry. The others give once, few or many, or a class for an expanded clone.

>TRBV5-5|-|TRBJ2-2|TRBD2
TGTGCCAGCAGCCCAATAGCGGGGGGGCCCACCGGGGAGCTGTTTTTT
CASSPIAGGPTGELFF
>TRBV4-3|-|TRBJ2-3|-
TGCGCCAGCAGCCAAGGCTACGGGGGGCTGGGAGATACGCAGTATTTT
CASSQGYGGLGDTQYF
>TRBV5-8|-|TRBJ2-2|TRBD1
TGTGCCAGCAGCGTCGGGACAGGGGGCTATACCGGGGAGCTGTTTTTT
CASSVGTGGYTGELFF
>TRBV7-2|-|TRBJ2-3|-
TGTGCCAGCAGCTTAGGGGAAACAGATACGCAGTATTTT
CASSLGETDTQYF
>TRBV2|few|TRBJ2-7|TRBD2
TGTGCCAGCAGGGCGGGGGGGAGAGCCTACGAGCAGTACTTC
CASRAGGRAYEQYF
>TRBV3-1/TRBV3-2|-|TRBJ2-3|-
TGTGCCAGCAGCCGGGACACAGAGGGGTATTTT
CASSRDTEGYF
>TRBV7-2|-|TRBJ1-6|TRBD1
TGTGCCAGCAGTTCCCGCCAACAGGGGGAGAATTCACCCCTCCACTTT
CASSSRQQGENSPLHF
>TRBV11-3|-|TRBJ1-1|TRBD1
TGTGCCAGCAGCTTAGGGGACAGGATGAACACTGAAGCTTTCTTT
CASSLGDRMNTEAFF
>TRBV6-2/TRBV6-3|-|TRBJ2-1|-
TGTGCCAGCAGTTACTCTTTTAGCGGAGACCCGTTCTTC
CASSYSFSGDPFF
>TRBV9|-|TRBJ2-5|TRBD2
TGTGCCAGCAGCGTATCCGGAGCGGGGGGAGCCGAGACCCAGTACTTC
CASSVSGAGGAETQYF
>TRBV12-3/TRBV12-4|-|TRBJ1-4|-
TGTGCCATCACCGGAGGAAGTAATGAAAAACTGTTTTTT
CAITGGSNEKLFF
>TRBV18|-|TRBJ2-5|-
TGTGCCAGCTCACCACCTAGCGGCTACCAAGAGACCCAGTACTTC
CASSPPSGYQETQYF
>TRBV19|-|TRBJ2-1|-
TGTGCCAGTAGTATACAACCCAGCGGGCTTGAGCAGTTCTTC
CASSIQPSGLEQFF
>TRBV11-2|-|TRBJ1-4|-
TGTGCCAGCAGCTTAGGTGTTGGCGAAAAACTGTTTTTT
CASSLGVGEKLFF
>TRBV28|many|TRBJ2-7|-
TGTGCCAGCAGTGGCGTAAAGAGGGAGCCCTACGAGCAGTACTTC
CASSGVKREPYEQYF